The 11 T cell receptor beta chains reported below all come from one sample, sequenced in a study of shared clonotypes between healthy human individuals. Profiling relied on immunoSEQ multiplex PCR, and the TCRdb table lists in-frame clones only, not all of them. Of approximately 470,000 clones listed, 70% to 85% are singletons. The sample taken for sequencing was PBMCs. These TCRs come from a woman aged 40 to 49 in good health. Some clones in this sample may be carry-over from other donors' samples.

This clone showed up many times. The chain uses TRBV6-1 and TRBJ1-5, with a weak D call TRBD1 (5 bases). The ends were cut back, 5 bases at V and 6 bases at J, with 17 bases in the middle. This CDR3 has 15 residues. The germline V gene encodes CDR1 MNHNS and CDR2 SASEGT. The CDR3 region is CASSPQWGGSQPQHF. The CDR3 DNA reads TGTGCCAGCAGTCCACAGTGGGGGGGGAGTCAGCCCCAGCATTTT.

About this clone: A read error may explain this, as a much larger clone is one base away. The chain links TRBV7-6 to TRBJ2-2; no clear D. The CDR3 runs 13 residues. V dropped 1 base and J dropped 2 bases, with 2 bases sitting between them. From germline, CDR1 is SGHVS and CDR2 FNYEAQ. CDR3 nucleotide sequence: TGTGCCAGCAGCTTAGGAAACACCGGGGAGCTGTTTTTT. It specifies CASSLGNTGELFF.

CDR3 in amino acids: CASSILRAGGKDTQYF. DNA for the CDR3: TGTGCCAGTAGTATCCTCAGAGCGGGAGGAAAAGATACGCAGTATTTT. This chain joins TRBV19 and TRBJ2-3; TRBD2 aligns across 9 bases. The CDR3 is 16 residues long. V lost 3 bases and J lost 5; bases outside the gene matches: 9. Germline V gene data show CDR1 as LNHDA and CDR2 as SQIVND (reference sequence).

V usage is TRBV19 and J usage is TRBJ1-2, with TRBD1 identical over 7 bases. CDR3 length: 15 amino acids. V lost 1 base, J lost 7 bases, and 9 bases stayed unmatched. Germline CDR1 reads LNHDA; CDR2 reads SQIVND (reference sequence). CDR3 loop: CASSIADRVSFGYTF. CDR3 coding DNA: TGTGCCAGTAGTATAGCCGACAGGGTCTCTTTTGGCTACACCTTC.

The J gene is TRBJ2-5, the V gene TRBV6-4, with 11 bases aligning to TRBD2. CDR3 length: 15 residues. Germline values: CDR1 MRHNA, CDR2 SNTAGT. J gave up 4 bases and V 6 bases, and 7 bases lay outside the gene matches. CDR3 nucleotides: TGTGCCAGCAGCCCGACTAGCGGGACGTCAGAGACCCAGTACTTC. It specifies CASSPTSGTSETQYF.

The J gene is TRBJ2-1, the V gene TRBV2; the match to TRBD2 covers 10 bases. Germline loops: CDR1 SNHLY, CDR2 FYNNEI. The V gene end was trimmed by 6 bases and the J gene end by 6 bases; junction bases not matched to a gene: 14. CDR3 length equals 17 residues. DNA of the CDR3: TGTGCCAGCAGAGCCACCTTTACTAGCGGGATAGGCAATGAGCAGTTCTTC. Its protein product is CASRATFTSGIGNEQFF.

The chain recombines TRBV5-1 with TRBJ2-7; perhaps TRBD1 as D (6 bases). Per the germline V gene, CDR1 is SGHRS and CDR2 is YFSETQ. Trimming pared 4 bases from V and 1 base from J, leaving 12 bases between. The CDR3 is 14 residues long. CDR3: CASSPLDSSYEQYF. CDR3 nucleotide sequence: TGCGCCAGCAGCCCGTTGGACAGTTCCTACGAGCAGTACTTC.

As concerns this clone: The same CDR3 arises from other DNA sequences in this sample as well. The V and J genes are TRBV7-2 and TRBJ2-1; 7 bases fit TRBD2. CDR3 length: 15 residues. In germline, CDR1 is SGHTA, CDR2 FQGNSA. Trimming at V came to 1 base and at J to 8 bases, leaving 8 bases not matched to a gene. Here the CDR3 reads CASSLGGRAVDEQFF. CDR3 in DNA: TGTGCCAGCAGCTTAGGGGGGAGGGCCGTGGATGAGCAGTTCTTC.

This clone has just a few counts. The rearrangement joins TRBV2 to TRBJ2-7; TRBD1 agrees at 10 bases. The J segment lost 4 bases and the V segment lost 3 bases, leaving 3 bases of the junction unmatched. The CDR3 spans 14 residues. Germline values: CDR1 SNHLY, CDR2 FYNNEI. CDR3 in DNA: TGTGCCAGCAGTGATTGGGACAGGGGTTACGAGCAGTACTTC. As protein: CASSDWDRGYEQYF.

The chain recombines TRBV28 with TRBJ2-7; D call uncertain. V gave up 6 bases and J gave up 3 bases, with 9 bases separating them. The CDR3 is made up of 12 amino acids. Germline-derived CDR1 and CDR2 are MDHEN and SYDVKM. In DNA form, the CDR3 reads TGTGCCAGCAGCACCCCCAGCTACGAGCAGTACTTC. As protein: CASSTPSYEQYF.

The chain combines TRBV27 with TRBJ2-3; 14 nucleotides line up with TRBD2. Germline assignment: CDR1 MNHEY and CDR2 SMNVEV (reference sequence). This CDR3 is 21 amino acids long. J gave up 4 bases and V 3 bases, and 18 bases lay outside the gene matches. The CDR3 nucleotides are TGTGCCAGCAGTTTCCTCCCTCCTGGGACTAGCGGGAGTGTGCTCTCAGATACGCAGTATTTT. Amino acid sequence: CASSFLPPGTSGSVLSDTQYF.